This TCR beta chain was retrieved from a study of T cell changes during pregnancy in multiple sclerosis. The CDR3 contains 13 residues. Trimming removed 1 base at V and 7 bases at J, with 10 bases between. CDR1 is SEHNR and CDR2 is FQNEAQ in the germline V gene (reference sequence). The assay was immunoSEQ multiplex PCR, and TCRdb's table has in-frame clones only and misses some. Seen here are under 130,000 clones, roughly 93% observed once, and the top ten hold 0.75% to 0.95%. The receptor was isolated from a female donor with multiple sclerosis, enrolled in a pregnancy study. The chain couples TRBV7-9 to TRBJ1-1; D is unclear. This material consisted of peripheral blood, taken after pregnancy. As DNA, the CDR3 is TGTGCCAGCAGCTTAGAGACTAGGAGTGAAGCTTTCTTT. It yields the protein CASSLETRSEAFF.